This T cell receptor (beta chain) was identified in a study of response to subunit inactivated influenza vaccine. Via MiXCR, TCRdb re-called the RT-PCR reads, giving one row per CDR3 protein. The table lists under 850,000 distinct CDR3 sequences, about 18% of them singletons. CDR1 LGHNA and CDR2 YSLEER come from the germline V gene. The V gene lost 0 bases and the J gene lost 7 bases, with 7 bases spanning the gap. This CDR3 is built from 13 residues. This material consisted of PBMCs from blood, taken more than 4 days after vaccination. The chain uses TRBV4-3 and TRBJ2-4, with TRBD2 as a possible D gene (5 bases). The TCR comes from a man aged 50-59 years who received an inactivated influenza vaccine. This CDR3 reads CASSQERTNIQYF. The CDR3 nucleotides read TGCGCCAGCAGCCAAGAAAGGACTAACATTCAGTACTTC.